The sequence of this TCR beta chain was determined in a study of T cell responses to AZD1222 COVID-19 vaccine. Data came from immunoSEQ multiplex PCR; TCRdb stores just in-frame clones and leaves some out. The sample has approximately 160,000 clones, 75% to 95% seen once; the top ten hold 4.4%. Study results and limitations: Two AZD1222 administrations were followed by greater Spike-specific TCR breadth and depth.

This CDR3 has 14 residues. CDR1 and CDR2 (germline): MDHEN, SYDVKM. V dropped 5 bases and J dropped 12; count of bases not matched to a gene: 10. Turning to this clone: The target antigen is unknown.

Sequenced here: peripheral blood, sampled on day 0 of AZD1222 vaccination. The clonotype comes from an adult in good health. V and J are TRBV28 and TRBJ1-6, with 7 bases matching TRBD1. In DNA, the CDR3 is TGTGCCAGCAGTCCCTCAGGGGGAGGTGGACCCCTCCACTTT. Translating gives CASSPSGGGGPLHF. Together with reference TRBV28 and TRBJ1-6, the CDR3 gives the full variable domain: DVKVTQSSRYLVKRTGEKVFLECVQDMDHENMFWYRQDPGLGLRLIYFSYDVKMKEKGDIPEGYSVSREKKERFSLILESASTNQTSMYLCASSPSGGGGPLHFGNGTRLTVT.